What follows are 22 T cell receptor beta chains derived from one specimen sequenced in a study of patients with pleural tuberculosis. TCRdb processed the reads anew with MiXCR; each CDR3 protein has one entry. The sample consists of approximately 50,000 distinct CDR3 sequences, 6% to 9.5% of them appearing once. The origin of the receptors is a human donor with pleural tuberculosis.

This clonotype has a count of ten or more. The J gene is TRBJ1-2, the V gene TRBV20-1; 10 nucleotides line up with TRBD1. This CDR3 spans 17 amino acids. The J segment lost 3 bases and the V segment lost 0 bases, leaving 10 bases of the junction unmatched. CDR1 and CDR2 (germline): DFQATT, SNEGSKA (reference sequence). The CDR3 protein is CSARDLGTGATHYGYTF. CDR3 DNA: TGCAGTGCTAGAGATCTAGGGACAGGGGCTACCCACTATGGCTACACCTTC.

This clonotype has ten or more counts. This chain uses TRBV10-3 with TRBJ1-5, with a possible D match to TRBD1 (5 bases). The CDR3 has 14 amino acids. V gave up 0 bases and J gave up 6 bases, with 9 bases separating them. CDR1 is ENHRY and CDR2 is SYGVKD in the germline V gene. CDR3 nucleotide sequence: TGTGCCATCAGTGAGTCAGGGGAGGCTCAGCCCCAGCATTTT. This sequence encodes CAISESGEAQPQHF.

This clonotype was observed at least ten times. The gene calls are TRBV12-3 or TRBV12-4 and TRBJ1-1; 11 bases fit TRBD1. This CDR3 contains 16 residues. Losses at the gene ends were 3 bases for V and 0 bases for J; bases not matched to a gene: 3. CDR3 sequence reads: CASSLGQGDMNTEAFF. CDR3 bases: TGTGCCAGCAGTTTGGGACAGGGGGATATGAACACTGAAGCTTTCTTT.

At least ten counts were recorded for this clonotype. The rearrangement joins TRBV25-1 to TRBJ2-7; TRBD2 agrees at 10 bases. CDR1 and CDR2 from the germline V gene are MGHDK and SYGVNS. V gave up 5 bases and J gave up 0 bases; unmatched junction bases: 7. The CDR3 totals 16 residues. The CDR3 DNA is TGTGCCAGCAGTAAAGGGACTAGCGAGATCTCCTACGAGCAGTACTTC. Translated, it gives CASSKGTSEISYEQYF.

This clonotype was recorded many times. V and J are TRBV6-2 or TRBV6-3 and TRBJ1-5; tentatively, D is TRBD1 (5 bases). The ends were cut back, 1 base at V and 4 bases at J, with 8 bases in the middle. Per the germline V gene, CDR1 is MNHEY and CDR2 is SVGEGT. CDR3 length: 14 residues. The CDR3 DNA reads TGTGCCAGCAGTTACTTGGGACCAAATCAGCCCCAGCATTTT. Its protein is CASSYLGPNQPQHF.

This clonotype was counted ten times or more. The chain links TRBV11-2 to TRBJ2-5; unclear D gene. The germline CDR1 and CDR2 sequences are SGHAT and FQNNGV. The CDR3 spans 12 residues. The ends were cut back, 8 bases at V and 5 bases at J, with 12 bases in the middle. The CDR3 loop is CASPKQLETQYF. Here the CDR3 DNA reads TGTGCCAGCCCTAAACAGCTGGAGACCCAGTACTTC.

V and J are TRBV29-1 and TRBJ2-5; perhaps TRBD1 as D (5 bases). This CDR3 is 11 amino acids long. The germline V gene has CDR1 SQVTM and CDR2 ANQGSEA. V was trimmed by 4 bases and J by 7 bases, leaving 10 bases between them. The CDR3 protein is CSVGRGGTQYF. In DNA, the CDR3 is TGCAGCGTTGGTAGGGGTGGGACCCAGTACTTC.

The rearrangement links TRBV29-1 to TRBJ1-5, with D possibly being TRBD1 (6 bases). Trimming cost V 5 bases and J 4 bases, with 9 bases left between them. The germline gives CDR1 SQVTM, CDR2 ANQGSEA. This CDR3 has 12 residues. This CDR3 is CSVKGGNQPQHF. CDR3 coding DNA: TGCAGCGTTAAAGGGGGAAATCAGCCCCAGCATTTT.

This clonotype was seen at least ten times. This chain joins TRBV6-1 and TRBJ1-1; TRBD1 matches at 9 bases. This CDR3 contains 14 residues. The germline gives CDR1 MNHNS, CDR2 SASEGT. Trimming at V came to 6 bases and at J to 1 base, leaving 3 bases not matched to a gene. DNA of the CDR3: TGTGCCAGCAGCAGGACAGGGGCGAACACTGAAGCTTTCTTT. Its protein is CASSRTGANTEAFF.

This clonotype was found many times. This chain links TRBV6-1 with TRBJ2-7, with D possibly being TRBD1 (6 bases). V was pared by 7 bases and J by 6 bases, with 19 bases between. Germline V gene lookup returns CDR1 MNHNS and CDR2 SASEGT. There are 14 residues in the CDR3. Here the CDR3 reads CASTILGTPGEQYF. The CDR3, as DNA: TGTGCCAGCACTATTCTCGGGACACCCGGCGAGCAGTACTTC.

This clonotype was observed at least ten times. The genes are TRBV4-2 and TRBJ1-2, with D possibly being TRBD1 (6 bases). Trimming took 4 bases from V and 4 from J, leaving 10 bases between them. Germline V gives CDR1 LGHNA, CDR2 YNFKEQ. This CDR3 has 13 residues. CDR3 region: CASSLQGSYGYTF. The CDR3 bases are TGTGCCAGCAGCCTTCAGGGGAGCTATGGCTACACCTTC.

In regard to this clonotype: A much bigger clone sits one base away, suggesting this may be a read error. CDR3 sequence (DNA): TGTGTCAGCAGCCCCCCGCGGACTGAAGCTTTCTTT. Translated: CVSSPPRTEAFF. The chain joins TRBV11-1 to TRBJ1-1; D call uncertain. The CDR3 sequence is 12 residues long. CDR1 is SGHAT and CDR2 is FQDESV in the germline V gene (reference sequence).

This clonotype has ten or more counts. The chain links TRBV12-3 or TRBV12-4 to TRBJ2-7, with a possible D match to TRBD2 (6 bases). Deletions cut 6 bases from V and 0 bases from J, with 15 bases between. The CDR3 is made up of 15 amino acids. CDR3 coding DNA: TGTGCCAGCAGGAGAAATGCCGGGAGCTCCTACGAGCAGTACTTC. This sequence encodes CASRRNAGSSYEQYF.

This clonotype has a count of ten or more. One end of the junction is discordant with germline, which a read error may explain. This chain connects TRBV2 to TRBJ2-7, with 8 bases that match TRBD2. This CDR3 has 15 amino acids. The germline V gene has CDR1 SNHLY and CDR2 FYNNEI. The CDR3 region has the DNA TGTGCCAGCAGTCAAGCGGGAGCAAGGTTCTACGAGCAGTACTTC. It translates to CASSQAGARFYEQYF.

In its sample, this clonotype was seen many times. CDR3 DNA: TGCAGTGCTAGCGGGAGCGAGAACACCGGGGAGCTGTTTTTT. Amino acids: CSASGSENTGELFF. This chain joins TRBV20-1 and TRBJ2-2; D possibly corresponds to TRBD2 (6 bases). Germline CDR1 is DFQATT and CDR2 is SNEGSKA (reference sequence). V was shortened by 3 bases and J by 1 base, with 9 bases between the two germline ends. The CDR3 is 14 amino acids.

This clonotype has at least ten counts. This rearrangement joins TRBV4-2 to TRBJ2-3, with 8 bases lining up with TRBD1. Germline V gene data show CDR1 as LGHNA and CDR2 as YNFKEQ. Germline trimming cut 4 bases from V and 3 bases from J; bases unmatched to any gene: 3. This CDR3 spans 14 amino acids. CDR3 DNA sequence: TGTGCCAGCAGCCCCCGACAGGGGACAGATACGCAGTATTTT. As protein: CASSPRQGTDTQYF.

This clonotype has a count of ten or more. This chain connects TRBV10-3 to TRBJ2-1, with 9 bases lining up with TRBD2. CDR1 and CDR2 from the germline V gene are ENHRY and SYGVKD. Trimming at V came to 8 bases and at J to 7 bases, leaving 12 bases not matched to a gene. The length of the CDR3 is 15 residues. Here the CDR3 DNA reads TGTGCCATCGGGGAAGGACTAGCGAGAGGGAATGAGCAGTTCTTC. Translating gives CAIGEGLARGNEQFF.

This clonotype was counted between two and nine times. This CDR3 is CAITGSGGGYEQYF. In DNA, the CDR3 is TGTGCCATCACTGGTAGCGGCGGGGGTTACGAGCAGTACTTC. This chain joins TRBV10-3 and TRBJ2-7; 7 bases map to TRBD2. The ends lost 7 bases at V and 4 bases at J; junction bases unmatched: 10. The germline CDR1 and CDR2 sequences are ENHRY and SYGVKD. The length of the CDR3 is 14 residues.

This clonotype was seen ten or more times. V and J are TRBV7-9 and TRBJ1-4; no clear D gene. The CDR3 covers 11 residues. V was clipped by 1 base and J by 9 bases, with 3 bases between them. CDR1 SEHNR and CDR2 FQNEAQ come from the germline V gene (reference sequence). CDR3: CASSLDKKLFF. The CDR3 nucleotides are TGTGCCAGCAGCTTAGATAAAAAACTGTTTTTT.

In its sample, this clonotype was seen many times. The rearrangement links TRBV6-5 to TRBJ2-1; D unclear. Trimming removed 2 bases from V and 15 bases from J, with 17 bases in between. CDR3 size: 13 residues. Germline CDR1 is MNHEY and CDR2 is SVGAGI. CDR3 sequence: CASSYRLSKHVFF. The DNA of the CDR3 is TGTGCCAGCAGTTACAGGCTGTCAAAGCATGTGTTCTTC.

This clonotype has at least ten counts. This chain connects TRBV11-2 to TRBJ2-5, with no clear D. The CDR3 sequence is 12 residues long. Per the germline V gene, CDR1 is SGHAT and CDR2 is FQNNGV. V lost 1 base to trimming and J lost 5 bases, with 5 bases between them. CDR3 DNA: TGTGCCAGCAGCTTAGGTTTGGAGACCCAGTACTTC. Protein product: CASSLGLETQYF.

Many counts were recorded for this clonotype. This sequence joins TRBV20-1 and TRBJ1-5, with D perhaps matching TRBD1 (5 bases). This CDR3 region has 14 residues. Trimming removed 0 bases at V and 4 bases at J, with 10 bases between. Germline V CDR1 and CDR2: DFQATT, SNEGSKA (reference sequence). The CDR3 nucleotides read TGCAGTGCTAGAGACAGACAGATGAATCAGCCCCAGCATTTT. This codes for CSARDRQMNQPQHF.